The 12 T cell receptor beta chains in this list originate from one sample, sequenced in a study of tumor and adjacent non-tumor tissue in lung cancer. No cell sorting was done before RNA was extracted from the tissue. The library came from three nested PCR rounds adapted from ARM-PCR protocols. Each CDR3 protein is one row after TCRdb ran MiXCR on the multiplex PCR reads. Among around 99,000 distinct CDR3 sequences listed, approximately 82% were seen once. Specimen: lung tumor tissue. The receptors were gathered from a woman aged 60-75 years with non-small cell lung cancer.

CDR3 loop: CASSQASGQGNELFF. The CDR3 DNA follows: TGTGCCAGCAGCCAAGCTTCTGGACAGGGCAATGAACTGTTCTTC. The V call is TRBV4-2, the J call TRBJ2-1; 8 bases line up with TRBD1. This CDR3 has 15 amino acids. V gave up 1 base and J gave up 15 bases; unmatched junction bases: 14. In germline, CDR1 is LGHNA, CDR2 YNFKEQ.

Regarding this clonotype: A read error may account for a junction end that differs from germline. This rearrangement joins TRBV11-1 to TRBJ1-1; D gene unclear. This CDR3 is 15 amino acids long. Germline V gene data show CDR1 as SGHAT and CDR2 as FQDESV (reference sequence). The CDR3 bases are TGTGCTAGCAGCTTGGAGAGACACCTGAACACTGAAGCTCTCTTT. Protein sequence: CASSLERHLNTEALF. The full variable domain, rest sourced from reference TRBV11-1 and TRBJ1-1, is EAEVAQSPRYKITEKSQAVAFWCDPISGHATLYWYRQILGQGPELLVQFQDESVVDDSQLPKDRFSAERLKGVDSTLKIQPAELGDSAMYLCASSLERHLNTEALFGQGTRLTVV.

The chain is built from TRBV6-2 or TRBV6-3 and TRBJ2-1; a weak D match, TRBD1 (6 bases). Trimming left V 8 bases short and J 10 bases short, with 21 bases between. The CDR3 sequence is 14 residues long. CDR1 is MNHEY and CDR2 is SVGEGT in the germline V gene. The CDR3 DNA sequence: TGTGCCAGCGGTAGCCTGCTCACGAGGGGGGAGCAGTTCTTC. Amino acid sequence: CASGSLLTRGEQFF.

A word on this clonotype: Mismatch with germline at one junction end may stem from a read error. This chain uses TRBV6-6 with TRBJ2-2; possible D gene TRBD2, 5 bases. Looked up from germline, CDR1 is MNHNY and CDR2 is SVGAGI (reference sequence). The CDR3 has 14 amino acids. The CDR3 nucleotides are TGTGCCAGCAGTTACCAGACTAACACCGTGGAGCTGTTTTTT. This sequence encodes CASSYQTNTVELFF.

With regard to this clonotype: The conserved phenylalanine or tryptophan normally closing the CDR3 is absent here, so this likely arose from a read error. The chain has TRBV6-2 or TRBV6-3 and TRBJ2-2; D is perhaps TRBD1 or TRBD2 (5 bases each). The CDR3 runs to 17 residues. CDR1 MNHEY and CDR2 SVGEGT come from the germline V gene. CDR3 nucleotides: TGTGCCAGCAGTTACACCCAACAGAGGGGCAACACCAGGGAGCTGTTTTAT. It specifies CASSYTQQRGNTRELFY.

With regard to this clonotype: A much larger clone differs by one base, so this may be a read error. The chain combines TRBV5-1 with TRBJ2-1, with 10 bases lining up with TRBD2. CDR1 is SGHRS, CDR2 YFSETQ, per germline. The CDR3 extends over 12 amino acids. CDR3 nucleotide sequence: TGCGCCAGCTCTAGCGGGGGTCTTGAGCAGCTCTTC. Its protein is CASSSGGLEQLF. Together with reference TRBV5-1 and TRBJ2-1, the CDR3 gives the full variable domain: KAGVTQTPRYLIKTRGQQVTLSCSPISGHRSVSWYQQTPGQGLQFLFEYFSETQRNKGNFPGRFSGRQFSNSRSEMNVSTLELGDSALYLCASSSGGLEQLFGPGTRLTVL.

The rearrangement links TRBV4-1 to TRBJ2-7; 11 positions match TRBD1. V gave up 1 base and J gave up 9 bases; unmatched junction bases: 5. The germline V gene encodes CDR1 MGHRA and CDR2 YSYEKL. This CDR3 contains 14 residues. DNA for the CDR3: TGCGCCAGCAGCCAAGGGACAGGGGGCGCGGGGCAGTACTTC. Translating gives CASSQGTGGAGQYF.

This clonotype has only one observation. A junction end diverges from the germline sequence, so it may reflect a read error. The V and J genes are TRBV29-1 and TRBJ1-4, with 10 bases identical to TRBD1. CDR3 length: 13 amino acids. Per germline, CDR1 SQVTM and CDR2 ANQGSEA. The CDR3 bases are TGCAGAGTGGGGGACAGGGGATATGAAAAACTGCTTTTT. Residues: CRVGDRGYEKLLF.

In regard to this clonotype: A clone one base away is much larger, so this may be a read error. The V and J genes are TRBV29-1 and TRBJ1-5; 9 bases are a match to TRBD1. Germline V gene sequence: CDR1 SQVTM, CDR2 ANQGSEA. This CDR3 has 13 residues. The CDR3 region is CRVATGGKQPQHF. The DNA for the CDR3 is TGCAGGGTGGCGACAGGGGGTAAACAGCCCCAGCATTTT.

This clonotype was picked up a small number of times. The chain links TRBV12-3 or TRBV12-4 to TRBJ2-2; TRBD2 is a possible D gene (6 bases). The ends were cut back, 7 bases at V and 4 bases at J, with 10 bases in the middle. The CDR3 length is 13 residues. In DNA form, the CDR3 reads TGTGCCAGCATTTTTAGCGGCACCGGGGAGCTGTTTTTT. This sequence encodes CASIFSGTGELFF.

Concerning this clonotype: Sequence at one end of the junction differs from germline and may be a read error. CDR3 protein: CASAGQGLSYGYAF. DNA for the CDR3: TGTGCCAGCGCCGGACAGGGACTCAGCTATGGCTACGCCTTC. The rearrangement links TRBV28 to TRBJ1-2; TRBD1 aligns across 8 bases. This CDR3 region has 14 residues. Germline CDR1 MDHEN, CDR2 SYDVKM.

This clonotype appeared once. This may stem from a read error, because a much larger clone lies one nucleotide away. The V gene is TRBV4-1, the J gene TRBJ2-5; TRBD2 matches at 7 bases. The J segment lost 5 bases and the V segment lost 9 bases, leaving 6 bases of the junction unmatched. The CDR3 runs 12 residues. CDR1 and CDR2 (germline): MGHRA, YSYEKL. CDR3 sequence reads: CARGPAGETQYF. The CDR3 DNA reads TGCGCCAGGGGACCAGCGGGGGAGACCCAGTACTTC.